This T cell receptor (beta chain) was sequenced in a study of blood T cell repertoires in COVID-19. Study summary: COVID-19 samples collected from the United States, Italy and Spain covered acute and convalescent phases. Sample material is recorded as cDNA or gDNA derived from T cells, B-cell-depleted T cells, or PBMCs.

CDR3 size: 15 residues. CDR1 is LGHDT and CDR2 is YNNKEL in the germline V gene (reference sequence). Per the original methods: Quantification of nucleated cells was approximated via reference gene primer amplification. The data were produced by immunoSEQ multiplex PCR, yet TCRdb's version contains in-frame clones alone and is incomplete. V and J calls and clone size are copied from that table; D and trimming were computed from the DNA. The sample includes about 71,000 clones, about nine tenths of them seen just once. As regards this clone: At one end the junction does not follow the germline gene, possibly because of a read error.

This sequence was found in a woman of 80 years or more with acute or convalescent COVID-19. Sequenced input: peripheral blood. V and J are TRBV3-1 (or the pseudogene TRBV3-2) and TRBJ1-2; tentative D call: TRBD1 (6 bases). The CDR3 coding sequence is TGTGCCAGCAGACAAGCCGGGACAACTAACTATGGCTACACCTTC. As protein: CASRQAGTTNYGYTF.